This TCR beta chain was profiled in a study of blood T cell repertoires in COVID-19. Study in general: Donors in the United States, Italy and Spain gave samples during acute or convalescent COVID-19. From T cells, B-cell-depleted T cells, or PBMCs came the material, which was cDNA or gDNA.

This clone appeared a single time. V dropped 3 bases and J dropped 4 bases, with 13 bases sitting between them. The CDR3 totals 16 residues. Germline V lookup: CDR1 LNHNV, CDR2 YYDKDF (reference sequence). Source study methods: Cell counts per sample came from amplifying reference gene primers. Assay: immunoSEQ multiplex PCR; the TCRdb copy retains only in-frame clones and omits some. D and trimming were read from the DNA, whereas the V and J calls and clone size are those reported in that table. The sample lists about 180,000 clones, approximately 90% occurring once. This TCR came from a woman in her 30s with active or convalescent COVID-19. Material: peripheral blood. The chain joins TRBV15 to TRBJ1-6; D may be TRBD1 (5 bases). CDR3 loop: CATSSSQVIYNSPLHF. CDR3 DNA: TGTGCCACCAGCAGTTCACAGGTGATATATAATTCACCCCTCCACTTT.